These T cell receptor beta chains were read from a single sample in a study of cytomegalovirus exposure and HLA in healthy donors. The data were produced by immunoSEQ multiplex PCR, yet TCRdb's version contains in-frame clones alone and is incomplete. The table records 100,000 to 150,000 clones, more than 70% of them present only once. The sample was PBMCs. The receptors were sampled from an older woman in good health and CMV-seronegative. Both conserved end residues are part of each CDR3. A D gene is named only where the DNA matches it firmly. Clone size is shown for a subset of rows, as once, few, many or a class of expanded clone.

abundance	v_gene	d_gene	j_gene	CDR3aa	CDR3nt
.	TRBV7-6	TRBD2	TRBJ2-3	CASSPWVSGGPADTQYF	TGTGCCAGCAGCCCTTGGGTTTCGGGGGGGCCGGCAGATACGCAGTATTTT
.	TRBV4-1	TRBD1	TRBJ1-2	CASSPLGDRRRNGYTF	TGCGCCAGCAGCCCCCTAGGGGACAGGAGAAGGAATGGCTACACCTTC
.	TRBV5-1	.	TRBJ1-3	CASSLDLSTGNTIYF	TGCGCCAGCAGCTTGGACCTAAGCACTGGAAACACCATATATTTT
.	TRBV2	TRBD1	TRBJ1-5	CASSGDRGSNQPQHF	TGTGCCAGCAGTGGGGACAGGGGCTCCAATCAGCCCCAGCATTTT
.	TRBV7-8	TRBD1	TRBJ2-2	CASSTRTGGNTGELFF	TGTGCCAGCAGCACCCGGACAGGGGGGAACACCGGGGAGCTGTTTTTT
few	TRBV6-4	.	TRBJ1-2	CASSAQAGQFYGYTF	TGTGCCAGCAGCGCCCAAGCGGGACAATTCTATGGCTACACCTTC
.	TRBV7-8	.	TRBJ2-1	CASSLRASSYNEQFF	TGTGCCAGCAGCTTAAGGGCTAGCTCTTACAATGAGCAGTTCTTC
few	TRBV6-1	TRBD2	TRBJ2-7	CASSGRREGPNRYF	TGTGCCAGCAGTGGTAGACGGGAGGGCCCTAACAGGTACTTC
.	TRBV28	.	TRBJ1-2	CASGYREGGYTF	TGTGCCAGCGGATACAGGGAGGGTGGCTACACCTTC
.	TRBV27	.	TRBJ2-7	CASSLYRAGGLYEQYF	TGTGCCAGCAGTTTATATCGGGCAGGGGGGCTTTACGAGCAGTACTTC
.	TRBV5-1	.	TRBJ2-7	CASSPAPDINYEQYF	TGCGCCAGCAGCCCGGCGCCCGACATAAACTACGAGCAGTACTTC
few	TRBV5-1	TRBD2	TRBJ2-7	CASRPPSAGEAYEQYF	TGCGCCAGCAGACCCCCCTCCGCGGGAGAAGCCTACGAGCAGTACTTC
few	TRBV10-3	TRBD1	TRBJ2-1	CANADRPQDEQFF	TGTGCCAACGCGGACAGGCCACAGGATGAGCAGTTCTTC